This note documents a single T cell receptor beta chain sequence. This sample is part of a study of cytomegalovirus exposure and HLA in healthy donors. The PCR ran on 60 Vbeta and 13 Jbeta primers. Data came from immunoSEQ multiplex PCR; TCRdb stores just in-frame clones and leaves some out. The sample carries 180,000 or so clones, around four fifths recorded once. In germline, CDR1 is MNHNS, CDR2 SASEGT. The CDR3 loop spans 14 amino acids. Trimming removed 5 bases from V and 2 bases from J, with 9 bases in between. The sample was PBMCs. This TCR was sampled from a woman in her thirties in good health and CMV-seronegative. The chain is built from TRBV6-1 and TRBJ2-2; TRBD1 is a possible D gene (6 bases). The CDR3 nucleotides are TGTGCCAGCAGTCGGACAGATAACACCGGGGAGCTGTTTTTT. It translates to CASSRTDNTGELFF.